Below, one TCR beta chain is given with its context. This clonotype was seen many times. Its cognate antigen has yet to be identified. Base qualities were left out, and no much larger clone turns up one base away. These data are taken from a study of lung T cells in sarcoidosis with Löfgren's syndrome (TCRdb year 2017). Regarding the research as a whole: Sarcoidosis was characterized as a granulomatous, predominantly pulmonary disease marked by accumulation of CD4+ T cells in bronchoalveolar lavage fluid. The repertoire analyses were focused on Lofgren's syndrome patients. Overall study outcomes, separate from this receptor: CDR3 motifs in TRAV12-1 and TRBV2 were reported to be shared across several Lofgren's syndrome patients, which suggests public CD4+ TCR repertoires. Analysis of alphabeta pairing showed that TRAV12-1 paired preferentially with TRBV2, and the TCRs formed by this pairing showed CDR3 homology. Compared with control subjects, Lofgren's syndrome patients reportedly showed the greatest expansion in the V gene segments TRAV12-1 and TRBV2. Recognition of a sarcoidosis-associated antigen was merely suggested, with the antigen itself still putative and unidentified.

The CDR3 contains 14 residues, cysteine and phenylalanine counted. Just CDR3 DNA is preserved here, 42 bases in frame from base 1. The germline V gene provides CDR1 MNHNS and CDR2 SASEGT. At the junction V is shortened by 10 bases and J by 0 bases; bases outside the gene matches: 5. Sequenced on an Illumina MiSeq. TCRdb reworked the public reads: Q25 trimming with fastp, MiXCR clone assembly, productive beta chains retained. CDR3 protein sequences are deduplicated, and each keeps its most common genes and DNA. The sample includes tens of thousands of distinct CDR3 sequences, with roughly 20% observed a single time. The top ten constitute 2% to 2.5% of the sample.

The rearranged segments are TRBV6-1 and TRBJ1-3, and TRBD1 matches 8 of the central bases. The receptor comes from a human donor with sarcoidosis (Löfgren's syndrome or another form), or a control subject (not recorded which). Sequencing was carried out using CD4+ T cells from PBMCs. The CDR3 corresponds to CATYGQGSGNTIYF. The bases read TGTGCCACCTACGGACAGGGCTCTGGAAACACCATATATTTT.